This T cell receptor (beta chain) was documented in a study of T cell repertoires in cytomegalovirus infection. CDR1 and CDR2 from the germline V gene are MDHEN and SYDVKM. This CDR3 region has 17 residues. V shed 3 bases, J shed 6 bases, and the junction held 12 bases outside the gene matches. MiXCR, applied by TCRdb to the reads, yields one record per CDR3 protein. The table records roughly 760,000 distinct CDR3 sequences, about a third of them present only once. The V and J genes are TRBV28 and TRBJ1-5; 9 positions agree with TRBD1. Sequences were obtained from PBMCs. The TCR originated in a human donor in good health (CMV status not recorded). Some clones in this sample may be carry-over from other donors' samples. The CDR3 spells CASSFSLGTGLGQPQHF. The DNA for the CDR3 is TGTGCCAGCAGTTTCAGTCTCGGGACAGGGCTTGGTCAGCCCCAGCATTTT.